This T cell receptor (beta chain) originates from a study of cytotoxic CD8 clonotypes in ibrutinib-treated CLL. Study-level information: After a median of about 70 months, some 14 patients stayed remitted and approximately 12 progressed; responses had been partial in about 24 and complete in 2.

J was trimmed by 2 bases and V by 4 bases; bases with no gene match: 7. This CDR3 has 15 amino acids. Per germline, CDR1 SGHVS and CDR2 FQNEAQ. Findings of the study overall: Clonality was higher at ibrutinib response and returned toward baseline at progression.

A remark on this clone: The antigen is undetermined.

Clones were sequenced by immunoSEQ multiplex PCR, and TCRdb holds only the in-frame ones, with some missing. Among fewer than 45,000 clones listed, roughly 49% were seen once. The clonotype originates from a human donor with chronic lymphocytic leukemia. The sample here was PBMCs, taken before ibrutinib treatment. The rearrangement joins TRBV7-8 to TRBJ2-5; 7 bases line up with TRBD1. The CDR3 sequence is CASSYTGQTQETQYF. The CDR3 nucleotides read TGTGCCAGCAGCTACACGGGACAGACGCAAGAGACCCAGTACTTC.